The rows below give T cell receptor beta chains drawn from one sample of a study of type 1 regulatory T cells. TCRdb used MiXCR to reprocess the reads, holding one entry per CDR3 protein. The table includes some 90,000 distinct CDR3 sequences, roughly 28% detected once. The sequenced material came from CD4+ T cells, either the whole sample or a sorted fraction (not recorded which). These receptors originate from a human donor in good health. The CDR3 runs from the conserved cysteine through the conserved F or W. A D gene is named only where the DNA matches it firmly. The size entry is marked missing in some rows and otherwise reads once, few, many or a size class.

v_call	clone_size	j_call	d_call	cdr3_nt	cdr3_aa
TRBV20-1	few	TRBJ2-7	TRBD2	TGCAGTGCTAGAGATGCGGTAGCGGGAGGGCCAGGCGAGCAGTACTTC	CSARDAVAGGPGEQYF
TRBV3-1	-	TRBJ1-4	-	TGTGCCAGCAGCCAAGATCTGAGGAGTGAAAAACTGTTTTTT	CASSQDLRSEKLFF
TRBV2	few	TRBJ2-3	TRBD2	TGTGCCAGCCTAGCGGGAGTTGCAGATACGCAGTATTTT	CASLAGVADTQYF
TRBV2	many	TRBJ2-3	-	TGTGCCAGCAGCCTAGACACAGATACGCAGTATTTT	CASSLDTDTQYF
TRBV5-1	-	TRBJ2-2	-	TGCGCCAGCAGCTTTTGGTGGGACAAACTAAACACCGGGGAGCTGTTTTTT	CASSFWWDKLNTGELFF
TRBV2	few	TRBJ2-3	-	TGTGCCAGCAAATGGACAGCTAGCACAGATACGCAGTATTTT	CASKWTASTDTQYF
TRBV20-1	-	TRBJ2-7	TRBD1	TGCAGTGCTGACACCGGGACAGGGTCTAGGGAGCAGTACTTC	CSADTGTGSREQYF
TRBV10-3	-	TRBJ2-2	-	TGTGCCATCAGCCTTTTCGAGGTGTCGAACACCGGGGAGCTGTTTTTT	CAISLFEVSNTGELFF
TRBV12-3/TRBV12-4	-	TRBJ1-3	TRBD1	TGTGCCAGCAGCCGTACCCGGGACAGGGGAGGAAACACCATATATTTT	CASSRTRDRGGNTIYF
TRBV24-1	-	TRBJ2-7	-	TGTGCCACCAGTGCCGAGGGTCCATCCTACGAGCAGTACTTC	CATSAEGPSYEQYF
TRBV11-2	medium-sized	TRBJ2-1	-	TGTGCCAGCAGCTCCTTTGAAAAAACCGGGAATGAGCAGTTCTTC	CASSSFEKTGNEQFF
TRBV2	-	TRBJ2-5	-	TGTGCCAGCAGTGGTCCGGGAGAGTTCCAAGAGACCCAGTACTTC	CASSGPGEFQETQYF
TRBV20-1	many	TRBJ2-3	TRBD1	TGCAGTGCTAGTCCCAGAGGGGGCTTTCGCACAGATACGCAGTATTTT	CSASPRGGFRTDTQYF
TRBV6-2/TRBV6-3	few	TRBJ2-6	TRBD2	TGTGCCGTTAGACTAGCGGGTTTCTCTGGGGCCAACGTCCTGACTTTC	CAVRLAGFSGANVLTF
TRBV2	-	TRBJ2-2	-	TGTGCCAGCAGAGCCAGGGGTTCCAAGGGACCGTTCACCGGGGAGCTGTTTTTT	CASRARGSKGPFTGELFF
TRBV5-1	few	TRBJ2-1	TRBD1	TGCGCCAGCACCCGGGACAGGGGGCGAAATGAGCAGTTCTTC	CASTRDRGRNEQFF
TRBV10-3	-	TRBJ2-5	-	TGTGCCATCAGTGAAGCTAGGGGAGAGACCCAGTACTTC	CAISEARGETQYF
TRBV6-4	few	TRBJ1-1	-	TGTGCCAGCAGTGCCCAGGATGGGCCTGGGAGCACTGAAGCTTTCTTT	CASSAQDGPGSTEAFF
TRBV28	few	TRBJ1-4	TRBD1	TGTGCCAGCAGTCCCCACAGGGGTGACGGAAAACTGTTTTTT	CASSPHRGDGKLFF
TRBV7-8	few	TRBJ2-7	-	TGTGCCAGCAGCTTATTTGCAGCCTACGAGCAGTACTTC	CASSLFAAYEQYF
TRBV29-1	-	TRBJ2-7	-	TGCAGCGTTCCTAGCAAGGGACGGAACTCCTACGAGCAGTACTTC	CSVPSKGRNSYEQYF
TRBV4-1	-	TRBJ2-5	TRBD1	TGCGCCAGCAGTAGTCCGGGACAGGGAAAAGAGACCCAGTACTTC	CASSSPGQGKETQYF
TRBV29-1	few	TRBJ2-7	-	TGCAGCGGGAGACACTCTGATAACGAGCAGTACTTC	CSGRHSDNEQYF
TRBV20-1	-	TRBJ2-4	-	TGCAGTGCTCCCCAGGCGGGAAAAAACATTCAGTACTTC	CSAPQAGKNIQYF
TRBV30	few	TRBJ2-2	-	TGTGCCTGGACCGTTAGCGGGGAGCTGTTTTTT	CAWTVSGELFF
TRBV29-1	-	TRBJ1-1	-	TGCAGCGGAACTCAGGGGAGTGAGAACACTGAAGCTTTCTTT	CSGTQGSENTEAFF
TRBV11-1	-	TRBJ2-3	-	TGTGCCAGCAGCGCCCTAACGATTGGTACGCAGTATTTT	CASSALTIGTQYF
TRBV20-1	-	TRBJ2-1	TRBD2	TGCAGTGCTACAACAACTAGCGGGCGCAATGAGCAGTTCTTC	CSATTTSGRNEQFF
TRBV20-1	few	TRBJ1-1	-	TGCAGTGCTAGTAAGTCCTATGGGGCTTACACTGAAGCTTTCTTT	CSASKSYGAYTEAFF
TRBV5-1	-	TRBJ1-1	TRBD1	TGCGCCAGCAGCTTGTACGGACAGGGAAACACTGAAGCTTTCTTT	CASSLYGQGNTEAFF
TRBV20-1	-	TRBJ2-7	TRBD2	TGCAGTCCCCCCACTAGCGGGAGCCTCTCCTACGAGCAGTACTTC	CSPPTSGSLSYEQYF
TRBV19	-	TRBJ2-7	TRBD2	TGTGCCAGTAGTACGGCTAGCGGGGCCTACGAGCAGTACTTC	CASSTASGAYEQYF
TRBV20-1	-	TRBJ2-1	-	TGCAGTGCTAGGAGCGAACGGGGGGCCTCCTACAATGAGCAGTTCTTC	CSARSERGASYNEQFF
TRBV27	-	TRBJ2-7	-	TGTGCCAGCAGTAGGGGGGCTAGCGGCCCCTACGAGCAGTACTTC	CASSRGASGPYEQYF
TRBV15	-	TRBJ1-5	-	TGTGCCACTCAGAGGGGAGGGGACTCTAATCAGCCCCAGCATTTT	CATQRGGDSNQPQHF
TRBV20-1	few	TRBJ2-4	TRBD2	TGCAGTGCTAGGAAACTAGCGGGAGAACCCAAGCTAGCCAAAAACATTCAGTACTTC	CSARKLAGEPKLAKNIQYF
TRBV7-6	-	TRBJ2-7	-	TGTGCCAGCAGCTTATTGGTAGGATTCTTCTACGAGCAGTACTTC	CASSLLVGFFYEQYF
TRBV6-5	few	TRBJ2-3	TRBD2	TGTGCCAGCAGCCCCCGGGGGGGGGCCCCAGATACGCAGTATTTT	CASSPRGGAPDTQYF
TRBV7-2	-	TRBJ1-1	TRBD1	TGTGCCAGCAGCCTGGCAGGGGGAGCTGAAGCTTTCTTT	CASSLAGGAEAFF
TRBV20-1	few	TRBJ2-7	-	TGCAGTGCTAGAGATCAAGTAAACGAGTACTTC	CSARDQVNEYF
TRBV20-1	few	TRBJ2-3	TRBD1	TGCAGTGCTAGAGGGCCGGGACAGGTATTCACAGATACGCAGTATTTT	CSARGPGQVFTDTQYF